Following are 17 T cell receptor beta chains from one sample sequenced in a study of cytomegalovirus exposure and HLA in healthy donors. Primers included in the PCR were 60 Vbeta and 13 Jbeta primers. Sequenced by immunoSEQ multiplex PCR; TCRdb stores in-frame clones only, minus some. This table holds fewer than 110,000 clones, around 79% found once. Sequenced: PBMCs. The receptors shown here come from a woman in her 40s in good health and CMV-seronegative.

The genes are TRBV7-9 and TRBJ2-7; 11 bases fit TRBD1. Germline CDR1 SEHNR, CDR2 FQNEAQ (reference sequence). The junction had 8 bases not matched to a gene; V was cut back by 6 bases and J by 4 bases. This CDR3 is built from 15 residues. This CDR3 reads CASSDTGTGGYEQYF. As DNA, the CDR3 is TGTGCCAGCAGTGATACCGGGACAGGGGGATACGAGCAGTACTTC.

The gene calls are TRBV28 and TRBJ2-1; D might be TRBD2 (6 bases). The V gene's germline CDR1 is MDHEN and CDR2 SYDVKM. The V and J ends lost 5 bases and 4 bases respectively, with 15 bases between them. The CDR3 sequence is 15 residues long. CDR3 sequence reads: CASSPPSEDYNEQFF. The CDR3 bases are TGTGCCAGCAGTCCTCCTAGCGAGGATTACAATGAGCAGTTCTTC.

The chain employs TRBV30 and TRBJ1-1, with D unclear. The germline gives CDR1 GTSNPN, CDR2 SVGIG (reference sequence). V shed 2 bases and J shed 3 bases, with 10 bases lying between them. This CDR3 comprises 13 residues. CDR3 nucleotides: TGTGCCTGGAGTTTAGGGAGGGACACTGAAGCTTTCTTT. Its protein product is CAWSLGRDTEAFF.

In this sample, this clone turned up once. V gene TRBV5-1 combines with J gene TRBJ2-5; 9 positions agree with TRBD1. TRBJ2-7 matches the DNA end more closely, so the J call is doubtful. This CDR3 region has 14 residues. Germline V gives CDR1 SGHRS, CDR2 YFSETQ. The chain's CDR3 is CASRGGTGLYEQYF. For the CDR3, the DNA is TGCGCCAGCAGGGGCGGGACAGGGCTCTACGAGCAGTACTTC.

The CDR3 spells CASSVGAGLNYEQYF. In DNA form, the CDR3 reads TGTGCCAGCAGCGTAGGGGCGGGGTTAAACTACGAGCAGTACTTC. The chain joins TRBV9 to TRBJ2-7, with D possibly being TRBD2 (6 bases). The ends were cut back, 0 bases at V and 3 bases at J, with 13 bases in the middle. The CDR3 length is 15 residues. Germline V gives CDR1 SGDLS, CDR2 YYNGEE. The full variable domain, completed using reference TRBV9 and TRBJ2-7, is DSGVTQTPKHLITATGQRVTLRCSPRSGDLSVYWYQQSLDQGLQFLIQYYNGEERAKGNILERFSAQQFPDLHSELNLSSLELGDSALYFCASSVGAGLNYEQYFGPGTRLTVT.

The V gene is TRBV6-1, the J gene TRBJ2-7, with a possible D match to TRBD1 (6 bases). This CDR3 contains 14 residues. Trimming removed 3 bases from V and 2 bases from J, with 11 bases in between. CDR1 and CDR2 from the germline V gene are MNHNS and SASEGT. CDR3 amino acids: CASSDVAGAYEQYF. CDR3 bases: TGTGCCAGCAGTGATGTGGCAGGGGCCTACGAGCAGTACTTC.

This chain joins TRBV9 and TRBJ2-1; no definite D call. CDR1 is SGDLS, CDR2 YYNGEE, per germline. Trimming pared 0 bases from V and 5 bases from J, leaving 12 bases between. The CDR3 consists of 15 residues. The CDR3 loop reads CASSVGSAKNNEQFF. CDR3 bases: TGTGCCAGCAGCGTAGGCAGCGCCAAAAACAATGAGCAGTTCTTC.

The rearrangement uses TRBV10-2 and TRBJ2-3; TRBD2 matches 7 bases. Losses at the gene ends were 7 bases for V and 3 bases for J; bases not matched to a gene: 13. CDR1 and CDR2 (germline): WSHSY, SAAADI. The CDR3 extends over 16 amino acids. CDR3 sequence (DNA): TGCGCCAGCATCATTGGTTCAGGGCGGGAGACAGATACGCAGTATTTT. It encodes CASIIGSGRETDTQYF.

This chain links TRBV2 with TRBJ2-7, with TRBD2 matching over 12 bases. V lost 6 bases, J lost 7 bases, and 10 bases stayed unmatched. The CDR3 length is 15 residues. CDR1 SNHLY and CDR2 FYNNEI come from the germline V gene. The chain's CDR3 is CASRDRLAGDIEQYF. CDR3 coding DNA: TGTGCCAGCAGAGACCGACTAGCGGGAGATATAGAGCAGTACTTC.

The CDR3, as DNA: TGCGCCAGCAGCTTAAGTGAGGCTGCCACTGAAGCTTTCTTT. It encodes CASSLSEAATEAFF. V is TRBV5-1 and J is TRBJ1-1, with D unclear. The CDR3 runs to 14 residues. V was shortened by 2 bases and J by 4 bases, with 12 bases between the two germline ends. Germline V CDR1 and CDR2: SGHRS, YFSETQ.

V gene TRBV9 combines with J gene TRBJ1-1, with TRBD1 matching over 11 bases. CDR1 is SGDLS and CDR2 is YYNGEE in the germline V gene. The junction had 4 bases not matched to a gene; V was cut back by 2 bases and J by 4 bases. CDR3 size: 15 residues. The CDR3 DNA follows: TGTGCCAGCAGCGTTTTGGGGACAGGGGGCACTGAAGCTTTCTTT. It encodes CASSVLGTGGTEAFF.

This clone was observed a few times. The chain combines TRBV18 with TRBJ1-1; perhaps TRBD1 as D (6 bases). The CDR3 contains 13 residues. Germline V gives CDR1 KGHSH, CDR2 LQKENI. Trimming removed 5 bases at V and 1 base at J, with 8 bases between. CDR3 nucleotides: TGTGCCAGCTCAGGGGGCCAGAACACTGAAGCTTTCTTT. Its protein is CASSGGQNTEAFF.

The chain combines TRBV15 with TRBJ1-1; a possible D gene is TRBD1 (5 bases). CDR1 and CDR2 (germline): LNHNV, YYDKDF (reference sequence). The V gene lost 3 bases and the J gene lost 1 base, with 12 bases spanning the gap. The CDR3 loop spans 15 amino acids. The CDR3 sequence: CATSRDKSKNTEAFF. The DNA of the CDR3 is TGTGCCACCAGCAGGGACAAAAGTAAGAACACTGAAGCTTTCTTT.

The V gene is TRBV5-4, the J gene TRBJ1-3; 8 bases are a match to TRBD1. With 4 bases clipped from V and 4 bases from J, the junction kept 7 bases outside the gene matches. Germline assignment: CDR1 SGHNT and CDR2 YYREEE (reference sequence). The CDR3 is 15 amino acids. The CDR3 sequence is CASSEPGQEGNTIYF. DNA of the CDR3: TGTGCCAGCAGCGAACCGGGACAGGAGGGAAACACCATATATTTT.

V and J are TRBV30 and TRBJ2-4; 11 nucleotides line up with TRBD2. The germline CDR1 and CDR2 sequences are GTSNPN and SVGIG (reference sequence). V was clipped by 1 base and J by 8 bases; unmatched bases: 16. The CDR3 contains 18 residues. CDR3 DNA sequence: TGTGCCTGGAGTGGATATAGCGGGAGGGCCTGGGATTCAGACATTCAGTACTTC. Protein product: CAWSGYSGRAWDSDIQYF.

On this clone: This same CDR3 is encoded by further DNA sequences in the sample. This chain uses TRBV6-5 with TRBJ2-3; the D is unclear. The CDR3 runs to 12 residues. V lost 6 bases to trimming and J lost 5 bases, with 9 bases between them. The germline gives CDR1 MNHEY, CDR2 SVGAGI. The DNA for the CDR3 is TGTGCCAGCAGCTCAAACGGAGATACGCAGTATTTT. Protein sequence: CASSSNGDTQYF.

This clone was picked up one time. The rearrangement links TRBV4-2 to TRBJ2-5; D is perhaps TRBD2 (6 bases). The CDR3 extends over 13 amino acids. In germline, CDR1 is LGHNA, CDR2 YNFKEQ. V lost 8 bases and J 1 base, leaving 11 bases between the germline ends. CDR3 sequence reads: CASGNSGQETQYF. The CDR3 DNA is TGTGCCAGCGGAAATAGCGGCCAAGAGACCCAGTACTTC.